The clone carrying this TCR beta chain appeared a few times. In TCRdb, the RT-PCR reads were re-called with MiXCR into one record per CDR3 protein. This table has about 23,000 distinct CDR3 sequences, under 30% appearing once. This specimen belongs to a study of patients and donors after allogeneic stem cell transplantation. The CDR3 contains 16 residues. V lost 7 bases, J lost 0 bases, and 16 bases lay in between. Per germline, CDR1 MNHNY and CDR2 SVGAGI (reference sequence). Sequenced input: blood, either unsorted or a sorted T cell fraction (not recorded which). The clonotype comes from a human donor who was either an allogeneic HSCT recipient or a stem cell or donor lymphocyte infusion donor (not recorded which). It is not recorded whose cells these are; they may come from a transplant donor. This chain uses TRBV6-6 with TRBJ2-1, with D possibly being TRBD2 (6 bases). This chain's CDR3 is CASTVRGSSSYNEQFF. The CDR3 region has the DNA TGTGCCAGCACCGTCCGGGGGTCAAGCTCCTACAATGAGCAGTTCTTC.